These 25 T cell receptor beta chains share one sample of origin, sequenced in a study of cytomegalovirus exposure and HLA in healthy donors. The study ran its PCR with 60 Vbeta and 13 Jbeta primers. Sequencing was performed with immunoSEQ multiplex PCR; in TCRdb, only in-frame clones are kept and a portion is missing. The data show about 130,000 clones, roughly four fifths seen once. The material sequenced was PBMCs. These receptors were obtained from a woman aged 45-59 years in good health and CMV-seronegative.

The chain combines TRBV5-8 with TRBJ2-1, with D uncertain. V was shortened by 0 bases and J by 11 bases, with 9 bases between the two germline ends. From germline, CDR1 is SGHTS and CDR2 YDEGEE. The CDR3 is made up of 12 amino acids. The CDR3, as DNA: TGTGCCAGCAGCTTGGTGTCGCGCCAGCAGTTCTTC. Protein sequence: CASSLVSRQQFF.

The V and J genes are TRBV28 and TRBJ2-1, with 11 bases lining up with TRBD2. This CDR3 region has 17 residues. Germline V gene sequence: CDR1 MDHEN, CDR2 SYDVKM. V dropped 3 bases and J dropped 0; count of bases not matched to a gene: 4. CDR3 nucleotides: TGTGCCAGCAGTTTGCGCGGACTAGCGGGCTCCTACAATGAGCAGTTCTTC. Protein: CASSLRGLAGSYNEQFF.

V and J are TRBV6-4 and TRBJ2-7; 10 positions agree with TRBD2. With 0 bases clipped from V and 7 bases from J, the junction kept 24 bases outside the gene matches. This CDR3 has 21 residues. Germline CDR1 MRHNA, CDR2 SNTAGT. The CDR3 coding sequence is TGTGCCAGCAGTGACTCGAGTCGTTTGAAGCTAGCGGGAGTCATGTTGTATGAGCAGTACGTC. Translation gives CASSDSSRLKLAGVMLYEQYV.

This clone showed up just a few times. A read error may produce the germline difference seen at one junction end. This rearrangement joins TRBV5-6 to TRBJ1-5; D remains ambiguous. This CDR3 comprises 13 residues. Germline V gene data show CDR1 as SGHDT and CDR2 as YYEEEE. As DNA, the CDR3 is TGTGCCAGCAGCTTGGGGGCCCGTCAGCCCCAGAATTTT. Its translation: CASSLGARQPQNF.

The chain recombines TRBV27 with TRBJ2-3; D uncertain. V was trimmed by 1 base and J by 0 bases, leaving 14 bases between them. Germline V CDR1 and CDR2: MNHEY, SMNVEV (reference sequence). The CDR3 is made up of 17 amino acids. In DNA form, the CDR3 reads TGTGCCAGCAGTTTATGGTTTGACGGAGCTAGCACAGATACGCAGTATTTT. The encoded protein is CASSLWFDGASTDTQYF.

The J gene is TRBJ2-7, the V gene TRBV27, with 7 bases identical to TRBD2. V was pared by 8 bases and J by 5 bases, with 0 bases of the junction left unmatched. This CDR3 is 10 amino acids long. Germline CDR1 reads MNHEY; CDR2 reads SMNVEV (reference sequence). For the CDR3, the DNA is TGTGCCAGCCGGGAGGACGAGCAGTACGTC. This gives the protein CASREDEQYV.

The rearrangement links TRBV7-2 to TRBJ1-5; 8 bases are shared with TRBD1. The trim removed 6 bases at V and 7 bases at J, leaving 11 bases unmatched. There are 15 residues in the CDR3. Germline CDR1 reads SGHTA; CDR2 reads FQGNSA. CDR3 protein: CASSQDRVAGQPQHF. The CDR3 nucleotides read TGTGCCAGCAGTCAGGACAGGGTTGCAGGGCAGCCCCAGCATTTT.

This rearrangement joins TRBV13 to TRBJ1-2, with 8 bases matching TRBD1. CDR1 and CDR2 (germline): PRHDT, FYEKMQ (reference sequence). V lost 5 bases to trimming and J lost 6 bases; unmatched junction nucleotides: 17. This CDR3 comprises 17 residues. In nucleotides, the CDR3 is TGTGCCAGCAGCGCCGCTCCCATCGGGACAGGCCGCCATGGCTACACCTTC. Translating it yields CASSAAPIGTGRHGYTF.

The chain joins TRBV6-5 to TRBJ2-3; TRBD2 matches at 11 bases. Germline loops: CDR1 MNHEY, CDR2 SVGAGI. V trimming: 7 bases; J trimming: 6 bases; junction bases outside the gene matches: 3. The CDR3 loop spans 13 amino acids. CDR3 sequence reads: CASNRLAGDTQYF. In nucleotides, the CDR3 is TGTGCCAGCAACAGACTAGCGGGGGATACGCAGTATTTT.

The chain joins TRBV29-1 to TRBJ1-3, with TRBD1 matching over 7 bases. Per the germline V gene, CDR1 is SQVTM and CDR2 is ANQGSEA. V lost 6 bases, J lost 4 bases, and 3 bases stayed unmatched. The CDR3 contains 12 residues. As DNA, the CDR3 is TGCAGCGTACGGGACAGCGGAAACACCATATATTTT. The encoded protein is CSVRDSGNTIYF.

This clone is a singleton in its sample. The chain has TRBV30 and TRBJ2-2, with TRBD2 identical over 8 bases. The CDR3 has 15 residues. CDR1 and CDR2 (germline): GTSNPN, SVGIG (reference sequence). The V and J ends lost 6 bases and 4 bases, in that order; junction bases with no gene match: 10. In DNA, the CDR3 is TGTGCCTGTACCAAAGCGGGAGTAGGCACCGGGGAGCTGTTTTTT. This sequence encodes CACTKAGVGTGELFF.

This clone was detected once. This chain uses TRBV28 with TRBJ2-7, with D tentatively TRBD1 (6 bases). The CDR3 covers 14 residues. The germline V gene encodes CDR1 MDHEN and CDR2 SYDVKM. V was cut by 6 bases and J by 0 bases, with 12 bases left in between. The CDR3 loop reads CASRRQASSYEQYF. The CDR3 bases are TGTGCCAGCAGACGACAGGCCAGCTCCTACGAGCAGTACTTC.

This chain uses TRBV12-5 with TRBJ2-1, with 7 nucleotides matching TRBD2. Germline-derived CDR1 and CDR2 are LGHNT and FRNRAP. The CDR3 has 17 amino acids. V was clipped by 3 bases and J by 0 bases; unmatched bases: 8. The CDR3 DNA is TGTGCTAGTGGTTTTCGATTAGCGGGCAACTCCTACAATGAGCAGTTCTTC. It encodes CASGFRLAGNSYNEQFF. The entire variable domain, with the rest obtained from reference TRBV12-5 and TRBJ2-1, is as follows: DARVTQTPRHKVTEMGQEVTMRCQPILGHNTVFWYRQTMMQGLELLAYFRNRAPLDDSGMPKDRFSAEMPDATLATLKIQPSEPRDSAVYFCASGFRLAGNSYNEQFFGPGTRLTVL.

A remark on this clone: Other nucleotide sequences in the sample specify the same CDR3. This sequence joins TRBV30 and TRBJ1-5; D is perhaps TRBD1 (5 bases). Germline CDR1 reads GTSNPN; CDR2 reads SVGIG (reference sequence). CDR3 length equals 13 residues. V was shortened by 3 bases and J by 1 base, with 7 bases between the two germline ends. CDR3: CAWRDRSNQPQHF. The CDR3 nucleotides read TGTGCCTGGAGAGACAGAAGCAATCAGCCCCAGCATTTT.

This clone has a handful of counts. The chain uses TRBV6-5 and TRBJ2-1; possibly TRBD1 for D (5 bases). V was trimmed by 4 bases and J by 4 bases, leaving 8 bases between them. Germline CDR1 MNHEY, CDR2 SVGAGI. The CDR3 runs to 13 residues. CDR3 DNA: TGTGCCAGCAGTTCGACAGAGTACAATGAGCAGTTCTTC. Translated: CASSSTEYNEQFF.

The chain couples TRBV4-1 to TRBJ2-3; TRBD2 matches 7 bases. J gave up 5 bases and V 3 bases, and 23 bases lay outside the gene matches. Germline V gene sequence: CDR1 MGHRA, CDR2 YSYEKL. This CDR3 region has 20 residues. The CDR3 loop reads CASSQSPNLELAVRGDTQYF. The CDR3 DNA reads as TGCGCCAGCAGCCAGTCCCCCAACCTCGAGCTAGCGGTTAGGGGAGATACGCAGTATTTT.

The rearrangement uses TRBV19 and TRBJ1-1; tentative D call: TRBD1 (6 bases). V was cut by 7 bases and J by 6 bases, with 12 bases left in between. This CDR3 is built from 12 residues. Germline CDR1 reads LNHDA; CDR2 reads SQIVND (reference sequence). The chain's CDR3 is CASTTGGPEAFF. DNA for the CDR3: TGTGCCAGTACAACGGGGGGGCCTGAAGCTTTCTTT. Using reference TRBV19 and TRBJ1-1 for the parts outside the CDR3, the full variable domain is DGGITQSPKYLFRKEGQNVTLSCEQNLNHDAMYWYRQDPGQGLRLIYYSQIVNDFQKGDIAEGYSVSREKKESFPLTVTSAQKNPTAFYLCASTTGGPEAFFGQGTRLTVV.

This clone was seen only once. The chain joins TRBV6-5 to TRBJ1-4, with D tentatively TRBD1 (5 bases). The V gene's germline CDR1 is MNHEY and CDR2 SVGAGI. Trimming removed 8 bases from V and 8 bases from J, with 9 bases in between. The CDR3 is made up of 11 amino acids. This CDR3 is CASRNREKLFF. The CDR3 DNA is TGTGCCAGCCGTAACAGGGAAAAACTGTTTTTT.

The chain employs TRBV9 and TRBJ2-5; TRBD2 agrees at 7 bases. V was pared by 0 bases and J by 2 bases, with 4 bases of the junction left unmatched. The germline gives CDR1 SGDLS, CDR2 YYNGEE. This CDR3 spans 15 amino acids. This CDR3 reads CASSVDGTIQETQYF. Written as DNA, the CDR3 is TGTGCCAGCAGCGTAGACGGGACTATACAAGAGACCCAGTACTTC.

This chain links TRBV6-1 with TRBJ1-1, with D uncertain. V lost 8 bases to trimming and J lost 1 base, with 5 bases between them. Germline CDR1 is MNHNS and CDR2 is SASEGT. This CDR3 has 11 residues. CDR3 sequence: CASSRNTEAFF. CDR3 nucleotides: TGTGCCAGCTCGAGGAACACTGAAGCTTTCTTT.

CDR3 nucleotides: TGCGCCAGCAGCTTGGGGGACAGGGTTGAAAAACTGTTTTTT. As protein: CASSLGDRVEKLFF. The genes are TRBV5-1 and TRBJ1-4; 9 positions match TRBD1. The CDR3 contains 14 residues. Per germline, CDR1 SGHRS and CDR2 YFSETQ. The trim removed 0 bases at V and 7 bases at J, leaving 1 base unmatched.

This chain uses TRBV6-5 with TRBJ1-1, with D possibly matching TRBD1 (6 bases). Germline V gene data show CDR1 as MNHEY and CDR2 as SVGAGI. The CDR3 has 14 amino acids. Trimming pared 6 bases from V and 0 bases from J, leaving 11 bases between. The CDR3 bases are TGTGCCAGCAGGCAACAGGGCGTGAACACTGAAGCTTTCTTT. Its translation is CASRQQGVNTEAFF.

Note on this clone: A junction end diverges from the germline sequence, so it may reflect a read error. The genes are TRBV4-3 and TRBJ1-2; possible D gene TRBD1, 6 bases. The CDR3 is 15 amino acids. Germline-derived CDR1 and CDR2 are LGHNA and YSLEER. The DNA for the CDR3 is TGCGCCAGCGGCCAAGATACGGCAGGGGCGGATGGCTACACCTTC. It yields the protein CASGQDTAGADGYTF.

This clone was seen only a few times. The CDR3 spells CASSEAAGGQDYGYTF. Written as DNA, the CDR3 is TGTGCCAGCAGTGAAGCTGCAGGGGGACAGGACTATGGCTACACCTTC. This sequence joins TRBV2 and TRBJ1-2, with 8 nucleotides matching TRBD1. The CDR3 spans 16 residues. CDR1 is SNHLY, CDR2 FYNNEI, per germline. With V trimmed by 0 bases and J by 3 bases, 6 bases remained unmatched.

CDR3 nucleotide sequence: TGTGCCAGCTCCCCCGGAGGGGAGGGTGGCTACACCTTC. Its protein is CASSPGGEGGYTF. This chain uses TRBV6-1 with TRBJ1-2; a possible D gene is TRBD1 (5 bases). CDR3 length equals 13 residues. The V end was cut by 8 bases, the J end by 7 bases, with 17 bases between. The germline V gene encodes CDR1 MNHNS and CDR2 SASEGT.